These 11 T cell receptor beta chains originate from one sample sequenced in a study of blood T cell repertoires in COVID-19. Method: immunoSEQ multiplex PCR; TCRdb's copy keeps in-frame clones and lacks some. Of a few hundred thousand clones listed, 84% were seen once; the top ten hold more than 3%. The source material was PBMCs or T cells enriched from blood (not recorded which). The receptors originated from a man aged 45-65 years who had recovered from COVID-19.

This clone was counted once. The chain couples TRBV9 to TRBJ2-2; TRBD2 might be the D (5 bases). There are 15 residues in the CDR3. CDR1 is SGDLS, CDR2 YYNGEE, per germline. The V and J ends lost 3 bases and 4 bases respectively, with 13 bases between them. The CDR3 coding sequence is TGTGCCAGCAGCGACCGGGATTCTTTCACCGGGGAGCTGTTTTTT. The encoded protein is CASSDRDSFTGELFF.

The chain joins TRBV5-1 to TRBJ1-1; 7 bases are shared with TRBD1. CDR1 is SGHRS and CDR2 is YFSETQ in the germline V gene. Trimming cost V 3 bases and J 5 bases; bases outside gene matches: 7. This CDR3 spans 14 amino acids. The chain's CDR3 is CASSSWTGGTEAFF. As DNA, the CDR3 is TGCGCCAGCAGCTCATGGACAGGCGGGACTGAAGCTTTCTTT. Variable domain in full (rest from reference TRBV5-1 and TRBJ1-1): KAGVTQTPRYLIKTRGQQVTLSCSPISGHRSVSWYQQTPGQGLQFLFEYFSETQRNKGNFPGRFSGRQFSNSRSEMNVSTLELGDSALYLCASSSWTGGTEAFFGQGTRLTVV.

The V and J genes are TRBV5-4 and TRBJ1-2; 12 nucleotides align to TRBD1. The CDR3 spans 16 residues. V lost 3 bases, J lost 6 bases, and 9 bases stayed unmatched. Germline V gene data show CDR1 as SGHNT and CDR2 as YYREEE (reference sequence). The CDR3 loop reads CASSSGQGARVNGYTF. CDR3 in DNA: TGTGCCAGCAGCTCGGGACAGGGGGCGCGGGTTAATGGCTACACCTTC. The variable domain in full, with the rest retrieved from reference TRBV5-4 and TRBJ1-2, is ETGVTQSPTHLIKTRGQQVTLRCSSQSGHNTVSWYQQALGQGPQFIFQYYREEENGRGNFPPRFSGLQFPNYSSELNVNALELDDSALYLCASSSGQGARVNGYTFGSGTRLTVV.

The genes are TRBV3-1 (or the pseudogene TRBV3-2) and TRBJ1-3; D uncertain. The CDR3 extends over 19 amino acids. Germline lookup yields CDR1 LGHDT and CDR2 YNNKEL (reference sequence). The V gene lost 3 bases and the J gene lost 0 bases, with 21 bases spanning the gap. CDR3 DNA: TGTGCCAGCAGCCACCTTGCGCCCCTGGGAGGTTCCTCTGGAAACACCATATATTTT. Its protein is CASSHLAPLGGSSGNTIYF.

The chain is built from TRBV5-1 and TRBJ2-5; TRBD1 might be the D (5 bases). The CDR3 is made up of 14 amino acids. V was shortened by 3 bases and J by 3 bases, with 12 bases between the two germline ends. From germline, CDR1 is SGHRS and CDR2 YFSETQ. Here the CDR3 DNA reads TGCGCCAGCAGCTCTCGGACAAAAAAAGAGACCCAGTACTTC. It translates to CASSSRTKKETQYF.

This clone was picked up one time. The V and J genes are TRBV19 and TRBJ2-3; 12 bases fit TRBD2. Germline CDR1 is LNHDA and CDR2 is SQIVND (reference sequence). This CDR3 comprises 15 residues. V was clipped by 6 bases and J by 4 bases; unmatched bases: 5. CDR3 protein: CASSRLAGVSDTQYF. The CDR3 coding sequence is TGTGCCAGTAGCCGACTAGCGGGAGTATCAGATACGCAGTATTTT.

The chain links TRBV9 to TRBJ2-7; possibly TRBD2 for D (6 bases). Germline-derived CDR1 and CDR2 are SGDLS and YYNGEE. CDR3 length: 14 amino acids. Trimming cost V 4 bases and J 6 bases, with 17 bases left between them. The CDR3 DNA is TGTGCCAGCAGCCCCGGGGACTCCCGTTCCGAGCAGTACTTC. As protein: CASSPGDSRSEQYF.

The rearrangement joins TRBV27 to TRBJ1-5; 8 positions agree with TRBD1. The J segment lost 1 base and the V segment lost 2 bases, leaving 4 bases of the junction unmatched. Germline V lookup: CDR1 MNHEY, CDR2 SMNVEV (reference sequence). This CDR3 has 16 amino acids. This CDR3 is CASSLEGQASNQPQHF. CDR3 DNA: TGTGCCAGCAGTTTAGAGGGACAGGCCAGCAATCAGCCCCAGCATTTT.

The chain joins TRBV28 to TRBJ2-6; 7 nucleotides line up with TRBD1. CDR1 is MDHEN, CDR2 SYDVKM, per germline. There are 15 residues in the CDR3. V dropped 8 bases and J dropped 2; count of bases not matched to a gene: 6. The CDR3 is CASGATGAGANVLTF. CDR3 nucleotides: TGTGCCAGCGGCGCCACAGGGGCTGGGGCCAACGTCCTGACTTTC. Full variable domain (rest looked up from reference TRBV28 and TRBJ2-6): DVKVTQSSRYLVKRTGEKVFLECVQDMDHENMFWYRQDPGLGLRLIYFSYDVKMKEKGDIPEGYSVSREKKERFSLILESASTNQTSMYLCASGATGAGANVLTFGAGSRLTVL.

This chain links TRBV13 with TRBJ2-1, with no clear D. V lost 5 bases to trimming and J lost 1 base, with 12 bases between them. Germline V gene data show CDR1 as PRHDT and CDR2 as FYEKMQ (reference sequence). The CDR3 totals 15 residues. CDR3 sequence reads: CASSPSGRSYNEQFF. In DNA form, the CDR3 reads TGTGCCAGCAGCCCCTCAGGAAGGTCCTACAATGAGCAGTTCTTC.

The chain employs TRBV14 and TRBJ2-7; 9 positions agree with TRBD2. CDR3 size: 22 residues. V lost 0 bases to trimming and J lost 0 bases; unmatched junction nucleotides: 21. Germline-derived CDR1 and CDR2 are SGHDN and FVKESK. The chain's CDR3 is CASSQDALGGSGSYKSSYEQYF. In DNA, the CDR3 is TGTGCCAGCAGCCAAGATGCTTTGGGGGGTAGCGGGAGTTACAAAAGCTCCTACGAGCAGTACTTC.